These 18 T cell receptor beta chains were sequenced from one sample in a study of early T cells in non-severe SARS-CoV-2 infection. TCRdb passed the 5' RACE reads through MiXCR, listing each CDR3 protein once. The top ten hold about 1% of the sample, which has tens of thousands of distinct CDR3 sequences, 9.5% to 15% seen once. Sequenced material: whole blood, taken at baseline. These receptors all come from an adult who was a healthcare worker with PCR-confirmed SARS-CoV-2 infection or an uninfected control (not recorded which). The donor label of this sample is uncertain.

This clonotype was seen a handful of times. The CDR3 loop reads CASSHGVNTEAFF. In DNA form, the CDR3 reads TGTGCCAGCAGCCATGGAGTGAACACTGAAGCTTTCTTT. The genes are TRBV14 and TRBJ1-1, with D unresolved. Germline-derived CDR1 and CDR2 are SGHDN and FVKESK. The CDR3 totals 13 residues. V gave up 3 bases and J gave up 0 bases, with 5 bases separating them. The variable domain in full, with the rest retrieved from reference TRBV14 and TRBJ1-1, is EAGVTQFPSHSVIEKGQTVTLRCDPISGHDNLYWYRRVMGKEIKFLLHFVKESKQDESGMPNNRFLAERTGGTYSTLKVQPAELEDSGVYFCASSHGVNTEAFFGQGTRLTVV.

V is TRBV13 and J is TRBJ2-7; 11 bases match TRBD2. Germline loops: CDR1 PRHDT, CDR2 FYEKMQ (reference sequence). The CDR3 spans 16 residues. In DNA form, the CDR3 reads TGTACCAGCAGCTTAGGCCGAACTAGCGGGGGATACGAGCAGTACGTC. Its protein product is CTSSLGRTSGGYEQYV.

This sequence joins TRBV21-1 and TRBJ2-2; TRBD1, the table's D call, was not compared with the DNA. TRBV21-1 is described as a pseudogene. The CDR3 covers 17 residues. The CDR3 coding sequence is TGTGCCAGCAGCAAACGAGGACCTTTAAAGGGGGCCGGGGAGCTGTTTTTT. It yields the protein CASSKRGPLKGAGELFF.

This clonotype was counted at least ten times. V gene TRBV5-1 combines with J gene TRBJ2-7, with 7 nucleotides matching TRBD1. The CDR3 is 15 residues long. Losses at the gene ends were 0 bases for V and 3 bases for J; bases not matched to a gene: 6. The germline V gene has CDR1 SGHRS and CDR2 YFSETQ. The CDR3 DNA reads as TGCGCCAGCAGCTTGGCTCCCGGGACAGACTACGAGCAGTACGTC. This encodes CASSLAPGTDYEQYV.

The table lists this clonotype with many counts. The rearrangement joins TRBV6-6 to TRBJ2-5, with 10 bases matching TRBD2. This CDR3 is 15 amino acids long. Germline CDR1 is MNHNY and CDR2 is SVGAGI (reference sequence). Trimming cost V 6 bases and J 3 bases; bases outside gene matches: 7. CDR3 sequence (DNA): TGTGCCAGCAGGTTCACTACTAGCGGGAAAGAGACCCAGTACTTC. Its protein is CASRFTTSGKETQYF.

The CDR3 DNA sequence: TGTGCCAGCAGCCCGCGGGACTTTTACAATGAGCAGTTCTTC. It yields the protein CASSPRDFYNEQFF. The rearrangement links TRBV27 to TRBJ2-1; tentative D call: TRBD2 (6 bases). CDR3 length: 14 residues. Germline V gives CDR1 MNHEY, CDR2 SMNVEV (reference sequence). V was clipped by 6 bases and J by 4 bases, with 13 bases between them.

Ten or more counts support this clonotype. The CDR3 loop is CASSLTQFGNTEAFF. CDR3 bases: TGCGCCAGCAGCTTGACTCAATTCGGGAACACTGAAGCTTTCTTT. This chain uses TRBV5-1 with TRBJ1-1; D is unresolved. The CDR3 spans 15 residues. The germline V and J ends were trimmed by 1 base and 1 base, with 11 bases remaining between them. Germline loops: CDR1 SGHRS, CDR2 YFSETQ.

This clonotype was counted between two and nine times. The chain uses TRBV11-2 and TRBJ2-7; TRBD2 aligns across 9 bases. V was clipped by 0 bases and J by 3 bases; unmatched bases: 3. The CDR3 sequence is 15 residues long. Germline V lookup: CDR1 SGHAT, CDR2 FQNNGV. As DNA, the CDR3 is TGTGCCAGCAGCTTAGATAGCGGGGGCTTCTACGAGCAGTACGTC. It codes for CASSLDSGGFYEQYV.

The rearrangement links TRBV7-9 to TRBJ2-5; D remains ambiguous. CDR3 length equals 13 residues. The germline gives CDR1 SEHNR, CDR2 FQNEAQ (reference sequence). V lost 1 base, J lost 2 bases, and 5 bases lay in between. The CDR3 here is CASSLGMQETQYF. CDR3 coding DNA: TGTGCCAGCAGCTTAGGGATGCAAGAGACCCAGTACTTC.

This clonotype was seen at least ten times. V and J are TRBV3-1 and TRBJ1-1; tentative D call: TRBD1 (6 bases). Germline loops: CDR1 LGHDT, CDR2 YNNKEL (reference sequence). This CDR3 is 15 amino acids long. V lost 4 bases, J lost 4 bases, and 16 bases lay in between. The CDR3 nucleotides read TGTGCCAGCAGCCCGCTAGGGGGTCGGGCCACTGAAGCTTTCTTT. This sequence encodes CASSPLGGRATEAFF.

The chain couples TRBV5-1 to TRBJ2-3; TRBD2 aligns across 11 bases. Per germline, CDR1 SGHRS and CDR2 YFSETQ. The CDR3 consists of 19 residues. Trimming removed 0 bases from V and 3 bases from J; junction bases left unmatched: 12. The CDR3 DNA reads TGCGCCAGCAGCTTGGAGGGGACTAGCGGTGGATGGGCGACAGATACGCAGTATTTT. Translating gives CASSLEGTSGGWATDTQYF.

The V call is TRBV27, the J call TRBJ1-1, with a weak D call TRBD1 (5 bases). Germline-derived CDR1 and CDR2 are MNHEY and SMNVEV (reference sequence). The V and J ends lost 4 bases and 0 bases respectively, with 15 bases between them. This CDR3 comprises 16 residues. The CDR3 DNA reads as TGTGCCAGCAGTTCCCTCAGGGAAGGGGTGAACACTGAAGCTTTCTTT. Encoded protein: CASSSLREGVNTEAFF.

There are many counts of this clonotype. V gene TRBV2 combines with J gene TRBJ1-4; D perhaps matches TRBD1 (6 bases). The CDR3 covers 15 residues. CDR1 is SNHLY, CDR2 FYNNEI, per germline. The V and J ends lost 3 bases and 5 bases respectively, with 13 bases between them. Written as DNA, the CDR3 is TGTGCCAGCAGTGATTGGGGGACACCAAATGAAAAACTGTTTTTT. Its protein product is CASSDWGTPNEKLFF.

This clonotype came up many times. The genes are TRBV15 and TRBJ2-3; TRBD2 matches at 7 bases. Germline CDR1 and CDR2: LNHNV and YYDKDF (reference sequence). The CDR3 sequence is 17 residues long. The ends lost 0 bases at V and 3 bases at J; junction bases unmatched: 9. CDR3 sequence (DNA): TGTGCCACCAGCAGAGACCGGATAAGGGGAGGGACAGATACGCAGTATTTT. Translation: CATSRDRIRGGTDTQYF.

This clonotype has at least ten counts. V gene TRBV19 combines with J gene TRBJ1-5, with D perhaps TRBD1 (5 bases). Trimming cost V 1 base and J 1 base, with 14 bases left between them. CDR1 is LNHDA, CDR2 SQIVND, per germline (reference sequence). CDR3 length: 17 residues. CDR3 region: CASSIGRTLVSNQPQHF. The CDR3 nucleotides are TGTGCCAGTAGTATAGGACGGACACTGGTGAGCAATCAGCCCCAGCATTTT.

The V gene is TRBV7-8, the J gene TRBJ2-2; 8 bases line up with TRBD1. This CDR3 is 15 amino acids long. Germline V gene sequence: CDR1 SGHVS, CDR2 FQNEAQ. V shed 5 bases, J shed 6 bases, and the junction held 8 bases outside the gene matches. Written as DNA, the CDR3 is TGTGCCAGCAGCCAGACAGGGGATATTTCCGGGGAGCTGTTTTTT. Its protein is CASSQTGDISGELFF.

This chain joins TRBV19 and TRBJ2-2, with D perhaps matching TRBD1 (5 bases). The germline V gene has CDR1 LNHDA and CDR2 SQIVND (reference sequence). CDR3 length: 14 amino acids. Trimming stripped 2 bases from V and 4 bases from J, with 8 bases between. The CDR3 loop reads CASSIRQSTGELFF. The CDR3 DNA reads as TGTGCCAGTAGTATACGACAGAGCACCGGGGAGCTGTTTTTT. Full variable domain (remainder filled in from reference TRBV19 and TRBJ2-2): DGGITQSPKYLFRKEGQNVTLSCEQNLNHDAMYWYRQDPGQGLRLIYYSQIVNDFQKGDIAEGYSVSREKKESFPLTVTSAQKNPTAFYLCASSIRQSTGELFFGEGSRLTVL.

This clonotype has a handful of counts. The chain uses TRBV20-1 and TRBJ2-1; possibly TRBD1 or TRBD2 for D (5 bases each). The V and J ends lost 5 bases and 2 bases respectively, with 10 bases between them. This CDR3 is built from 13 residues. Germline lookup yields CDR1 DFQATT and CDR2 SNEGSKA (reference sequence). CDR3 region: CSASGQTYNEQFF. CDR3 bases: TGCAGTGCTTCGGGGCAGACCTACAATGAGCAGTTCTTC.